This entry lists 9 T cell receptor beta chains sequenced from one sample in a study of cytomegalovirus exposure and HLA in healthy donors. The study ran its PCR with 60 Vbeta and 13 Jbeta primers. Clones were read by immunoSEQ multiplex PCR, and TCRdb kept only the in-frame ones, dropping some. The table shows 110,000 to 150,000 clones, with 70% to 90% occurring only once. The sequenced sample consisted of PBMCs. These receptors were taken from a woman aged 40 to 55 in good health and CMV-seropositive.

This chain joins TRBV5-1 and TRBJ2-3, with 7 bases fitting TRBD1. V lost 3 bases and J lost 5; bases outside the gene matches: 6. The CDR3 spans 14 residues. Germline CDR1 and CDR2: SGHRS and YFSETQ. CDR3 residues: CASSSQGEIDTQYF. The CDR3 region has the DNA TGCGCCAGCAGCTCCCAGGGGGAAATAGATACGCAGTATTTT.

This clone was found once. The chain carries TRBV28 and TRBJ1-5; the D gene is possibly TRBD1 (6 bases). Germline CDR1 MDHEN, CDR2 SYDVKM. The CDR3 covers 14 residues. V was pared by 5 bases and J by 5 bases, with 13 bases between. This chain's CDR3 is CASSLRGGDQPQHF. For the CDR3, the DNA is TGTGCCAGCAGTCTGAGGGGGGGTGATCAGCCCCAGCATTTT.

V and J are TRBV28 and TRBJ1-5, with 8 positions matching TRBD1. Looked up from germline, CDR1 is MDHEN and CDR2 is SYDVKM. V trimming: 6 bases; J trimming: 7 bases; junction bases outside the gene matches: 5. The CDR3 length is 13 residues. Here the CDR3 reads CASRLQGGQPQHF. CDR3 DNA sequence: TGTGCCAGCAGGCTACAGGGGGGACAGCCCCAGCATTTT.

The chain joins TRBV28 to TRBJ1-4, with D unresolved. The CDR3 loop spans 16 amino acids. V lost 2 bases and J lost 4, with 14 bases in between. Germline V gives CDR1 MDHEN, CDR2 SYDVKM. The CDR3 coding sequence is TGTGCCAGCAGTTTAGGAGGGAGATCCCTTAATGAAAAACTGTTTTTT. Its protein product is CASSLGGRSLNEKLFF.

The chain couples TRBV30 to TRBJ2-7; no clear D gene. This CDR3 spans 13 amino acids. The germline gives CDR1 GTSNPN, CDR2 SVGIG (reference sequence). V was trimmed by 2 bases and J by 3 bases, leaving 11 bases between them. Written as DNA, the CDR3 is TGTGCCTGGAGTAACCTTCTCGGCTACGAGCAGTACTTC. Translation: CAWSNLLGYEQYF. Full variable domain (rest looked up from reference TRBV30 and TRBJ2-7): SQTIHQWPATLVQPVGSPLSLECTVEGTSNPNLYWYRQAAGRGLQLLFYSVGIGQISSEVPQNLSASRPQDRQFILSSKKLLLSDSGFYLCAWSNLLGYEQYFGPGTRLTVT.

The chain recombines TRBV19 with TRBJ2-1, with TRBD1 identical over 9 bases. Germline CDR1 reads LNHDA; CDR2 reads SQIVND (reference sequence). This CDR3 has 15 residues. Trimming took 4 bases from V and 3 from J; bases not matched to a gene: 4. CDR3 in DNA: TGTGCCAGTAGTAAGGGACAGGGACTCTACAATGAGCAGTTCTTC. It specifies CASSKGQGLYNEQFF.

The DNA of the CDR3 is TGTGCCAGCAGCCCCCGGACAGGGGGCTTGGGGAATGAGCAGTTCTTC. The encoded protein is CASSPRTGGLGNEQFF. The chain carries TRBV5-6 and TRBJ2-1; 11 bases map to TRBD1. V was pared by 4 bases and J by 7 bases, with 10 bases of the junction left unmatched. Per the germline V gene, CDR1 is SGHDT and CDR2 is YYEEEE. CDR3 length equals 16 residues.

V usage is TRBV6-5 and J usage is TRBJ2-2; D possibly corresponds to TRBD2 (6 bases). Trimming removed 6 bases from V and 7 bases from J, with 18 bases in between. The germline V gene encodes CDR1 MNHEY and CDR2 SVGAGI. The CDR3 is 15 residues long. The CDR3 DNA reads as TGTGCCAGCAGCCTGTTTCGGCCGGGAGTCGGGGAGCTGTTTTTT. Protein product: CASSLFRPGVGELFF.

The chain links TRBV29-1 to TRBJ2-5; TRBD1 is a possible D gene (5 bases). CDR1 and CDR2 from the germline V gene are SQVTM and ANQGSEA. There are 13 residues in the CDR3. Trimming took off 7 bases at V and 2 bases at J, with 14 bases between the two ends. CDR3 nucleotides: TGCAGCGGGGGCGGACGGTTGCAAGAGACCCAGTACTTC. This codes for CSGGGRLQETQYF.